This T cell receptor beta chain was documented in a study of T cells in tuberculosis. Overall study: IGRA-negative adolescents, IGRA-positive adolescents with latent tuberculosis and adults with active tuberculosis formed this South African cohort.

Repertoires were generated with immunoSEQ multiplex PCR, while TCRdb's copy carries only in-frame clones and drops some. The data hold tens of thousands of clones, with about 92% observed a single time. Findings of the study overall: Cases with active tuberculosis were adults, while controls were adolescents. Shorter CDR3-alpha in active tuberculosis partly drove smaller distances.

A remark on this clone: The antigen is unknown.

Tuberculin skin test and IGRA determined adolescents' latent tuberculosis status at entry. Sequencing input: PBMCs. The sequence derives from a donor between 10 and 35 years old with latent tuberculosis or without tuberculosis infection. Some clones in this sample may be carry-over from other donors' samples.

CDR3 coding DNA: TGTGCCAGCACCCCTTGGGAAGGGGTTACAGAGACCCAGTACTTC. It encodes CASTPWEGVTETQYF. This rearrangement joins TRBV6-6 to TRBJ2-5; maybe TRBD1 (5 bases). Trimming cost V 7 bases and J 4 bases, with 19 bases left between them. The CDR3 has 15 amino acids. Germline CDR1 and CDR2: MNHNY and SVGAGI (reference sequence).